This TCR beta chain originates from a study of blood T cell repertoires in COVID-19. Study in general: Collection of acute and convalescent COVID-19 samples took place in the United States, Italy and Spain. T cells, B-cell-depleted T cells, or PBMCs supplied cDNA or gDNA.

This CDR3 has 16 amino acids. V shed 5 bases, J shed 3 bases, and the junction held 6 bases outside the gene matches. The germline CDR1 and CDR2 sequences are PRHDT and FYEKMQ (reference sequence). Original analysis: Researchers report that nucleated cell counts were estimated from reference gene primer amplification. Assay used: immunoSEQ multiplex PCR; TCRdb lists only in-frame clones, some missing. Clonal size and the V and J genes are those of that table, whereas D and trimming came from the DNA. The data contain roughly 160,000 clones, approximately 88% of them singletons. This TCR was sampled from a woman aged 60 to 75 with acute or convalescent COVID-19. The rearrangement joins TRBV13 to TRBJ2-1; 11 bases fit TRBD2. Sequenced: peripheral blood. CDR3 coding DNA: TGTGCCAGCAGCCCGACTCTAGCGGGGGGCTACAATGAGCAGTTCTTC. The encoded protein is CASSPTLAGGYNEQFF. The full variable domain, rest sourced from reference TRBV13 and TRBJ2-1, is AAGVIQSPRHLIKEKRETATLKCYPIPRHDTVYWYQQGPGQDPQFLISFYEKMQSDKGSIPDRFSAQQFSDYHSELNMSSLELGDSALYFCASSPTLAGGYNEQFFGPGTRLTVL.